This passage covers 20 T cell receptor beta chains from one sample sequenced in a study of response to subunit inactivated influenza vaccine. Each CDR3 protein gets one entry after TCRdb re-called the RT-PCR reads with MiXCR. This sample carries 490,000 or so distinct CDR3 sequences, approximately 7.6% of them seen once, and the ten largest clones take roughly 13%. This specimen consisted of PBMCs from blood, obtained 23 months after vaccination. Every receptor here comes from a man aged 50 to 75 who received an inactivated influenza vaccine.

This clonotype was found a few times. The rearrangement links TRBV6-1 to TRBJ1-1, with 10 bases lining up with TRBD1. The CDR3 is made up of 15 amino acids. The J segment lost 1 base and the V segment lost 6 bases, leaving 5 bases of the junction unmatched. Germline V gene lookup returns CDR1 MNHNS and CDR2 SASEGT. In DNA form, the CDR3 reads TGTGCCAGCAGGGAGACAGGGGGCAGGAACACTGAAGCTTTCTTT. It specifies CASRETGGRNTEAFF.

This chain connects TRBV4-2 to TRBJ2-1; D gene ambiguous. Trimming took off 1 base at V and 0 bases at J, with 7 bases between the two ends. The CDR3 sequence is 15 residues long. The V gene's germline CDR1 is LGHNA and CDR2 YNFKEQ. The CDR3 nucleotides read TGTGCCAGCAGCCAAGTTAGATACTCCTACAATGAGCAGTTCTTC. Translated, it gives CASSQVRYSYNEQFF.

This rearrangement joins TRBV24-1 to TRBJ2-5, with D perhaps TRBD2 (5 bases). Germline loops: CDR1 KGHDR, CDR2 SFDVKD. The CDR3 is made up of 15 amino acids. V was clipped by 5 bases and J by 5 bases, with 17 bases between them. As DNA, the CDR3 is TGTGCCACCAGTGTAAGACTATCTCTCCGGGAGACCCAGTACTTC. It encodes CATSVRLSLRETQYF.

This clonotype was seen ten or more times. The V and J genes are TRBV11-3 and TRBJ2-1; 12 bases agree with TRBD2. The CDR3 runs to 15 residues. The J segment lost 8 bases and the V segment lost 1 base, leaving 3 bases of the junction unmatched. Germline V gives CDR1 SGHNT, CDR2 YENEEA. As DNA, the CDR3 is TGTGCCAGCAGCTTAGGGACTAGCGGGATACATGAGCAGTTCTTC. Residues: CASSLGTSGIHEQFF.

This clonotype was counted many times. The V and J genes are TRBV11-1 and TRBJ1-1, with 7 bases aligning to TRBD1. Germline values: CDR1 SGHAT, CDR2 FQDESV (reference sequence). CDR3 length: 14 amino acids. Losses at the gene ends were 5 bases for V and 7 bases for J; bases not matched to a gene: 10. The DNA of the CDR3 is TGTGCCAGCAGCGATGGATCCGGGACAGTTGAAGCTTTCTTT. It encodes CASSDGSGTVEAFF.

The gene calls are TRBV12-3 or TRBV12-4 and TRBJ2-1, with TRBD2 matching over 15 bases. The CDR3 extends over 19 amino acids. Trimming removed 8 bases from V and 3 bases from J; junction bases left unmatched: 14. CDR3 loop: CASCPRHRTSGGDYNEQFF. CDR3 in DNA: TGTGCCAGCTGTCCCCGTCACCGGACTAGCGGGGGGGACTACAATGAGCAGTTCTTC.

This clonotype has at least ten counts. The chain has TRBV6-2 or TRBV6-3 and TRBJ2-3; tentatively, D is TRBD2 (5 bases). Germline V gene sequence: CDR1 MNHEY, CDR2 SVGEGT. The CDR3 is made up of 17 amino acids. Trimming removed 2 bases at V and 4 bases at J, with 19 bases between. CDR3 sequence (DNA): TGTGCCAGCAGTTACGTCTCACCTTACAGCGGCGCAGATACGCAGTATTTT. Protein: CASSYVSPYSGADTQYF.

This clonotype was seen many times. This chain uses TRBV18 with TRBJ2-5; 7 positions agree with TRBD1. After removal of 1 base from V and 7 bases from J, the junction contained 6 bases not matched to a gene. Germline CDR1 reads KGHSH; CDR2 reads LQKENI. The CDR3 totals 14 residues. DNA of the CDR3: TGTGCCAGCTCACCACGACAGGGAGAGGGGACCCAGTACTTC. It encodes CASSPRQGEGTQYF.

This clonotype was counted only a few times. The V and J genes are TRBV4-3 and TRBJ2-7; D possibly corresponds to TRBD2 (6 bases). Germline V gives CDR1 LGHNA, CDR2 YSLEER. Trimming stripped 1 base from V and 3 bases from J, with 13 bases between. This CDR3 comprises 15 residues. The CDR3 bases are TGCGCCAGCAGCCAAGTTTCTAGCGAGCTCTACGAGCAGTACTTC. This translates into CASSQVSSELYEQYF.

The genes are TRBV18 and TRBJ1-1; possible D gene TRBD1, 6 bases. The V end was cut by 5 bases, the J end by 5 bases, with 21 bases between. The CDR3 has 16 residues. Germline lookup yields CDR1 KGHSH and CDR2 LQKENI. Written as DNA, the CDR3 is TGTGCCAGCTCAGCAGTGGATCAGGGGAGAGGGACTGAAGCTTTCTTT. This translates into CASSAVDQGRGTEAFF.

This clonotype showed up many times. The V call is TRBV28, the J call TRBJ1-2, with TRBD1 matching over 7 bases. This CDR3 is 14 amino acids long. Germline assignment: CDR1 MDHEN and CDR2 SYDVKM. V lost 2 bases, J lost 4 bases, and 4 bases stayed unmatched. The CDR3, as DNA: TGTGCCAGCAGTTTACTCCGGACAGGCTATGGCTACACCTTC. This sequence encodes CASSLLRTGYGYTF.

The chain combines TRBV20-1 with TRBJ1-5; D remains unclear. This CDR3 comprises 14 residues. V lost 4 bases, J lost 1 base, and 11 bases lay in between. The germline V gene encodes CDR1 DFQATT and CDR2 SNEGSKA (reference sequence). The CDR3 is CSAITSGSNQPQHF. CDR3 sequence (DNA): TGCAGTGCTATAACTAGCGGCAGCAATCAGCCCCAGCATTTT.

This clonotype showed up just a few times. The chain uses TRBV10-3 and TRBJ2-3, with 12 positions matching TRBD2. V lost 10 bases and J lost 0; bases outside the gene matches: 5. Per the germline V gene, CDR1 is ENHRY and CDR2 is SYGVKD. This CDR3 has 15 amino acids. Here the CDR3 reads CATRLAGASTDTQYF. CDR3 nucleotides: TGTGCCACCCGACTAGCGGGGGCTAGCACAGATACGCAGTATTTT.

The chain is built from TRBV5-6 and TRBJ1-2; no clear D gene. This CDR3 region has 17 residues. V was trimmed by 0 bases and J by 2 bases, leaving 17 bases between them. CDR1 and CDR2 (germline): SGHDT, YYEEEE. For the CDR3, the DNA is TGTGCCAGCAGCTTGGGAGGTCGTAAACAGTTCAACTATGGCTACACCTTC. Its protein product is CASSLGGRKQFNYGYTF.

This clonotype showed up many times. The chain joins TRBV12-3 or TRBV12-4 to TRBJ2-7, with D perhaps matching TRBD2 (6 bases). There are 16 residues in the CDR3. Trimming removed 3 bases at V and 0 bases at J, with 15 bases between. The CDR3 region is CASSLAREWSSYEQYF. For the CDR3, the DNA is TGTGCCAGCAGTTTGGCACGGGAGTGGAGCTCCTACGAGCAGTACTTC.

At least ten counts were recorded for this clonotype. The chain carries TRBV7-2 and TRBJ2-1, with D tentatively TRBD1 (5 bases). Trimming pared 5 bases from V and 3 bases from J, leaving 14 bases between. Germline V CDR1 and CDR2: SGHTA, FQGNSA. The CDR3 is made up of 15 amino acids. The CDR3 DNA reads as TGTGCCAGCAGCCCAGCCCCGGACAACTACAATGAGCAGTTCTTC. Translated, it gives CASSPAPDNYNEQFF.

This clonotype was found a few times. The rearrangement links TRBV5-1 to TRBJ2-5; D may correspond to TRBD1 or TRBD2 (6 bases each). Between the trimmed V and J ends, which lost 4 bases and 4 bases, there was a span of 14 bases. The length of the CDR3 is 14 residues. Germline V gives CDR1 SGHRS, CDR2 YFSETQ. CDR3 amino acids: CASSPGAGSETQYF. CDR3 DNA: TGCGCCAGCAGCCCGGGGGCGGGTTCAGAGACCCAGTACTTC.

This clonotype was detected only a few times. The CDR3 loop is CASSLRLGQGPSYEQYF. For the CDR3, the DNA is TGTGCCAGCAGTCTAAGGTTGGGACAGGGCCCTTCCTACGAGCAGTACTTC. This chain joins TRBV27 and TRBJ2-7; 9 bases agree with TRBD1. Germline V lookup: CDR1 MNHEY, CDR2 SMNVEV (reference sequence). V was pared by 5 bases and J by 1 base, with 12 bases of the junction left unmatched. This CDR3 contains 17 residues.

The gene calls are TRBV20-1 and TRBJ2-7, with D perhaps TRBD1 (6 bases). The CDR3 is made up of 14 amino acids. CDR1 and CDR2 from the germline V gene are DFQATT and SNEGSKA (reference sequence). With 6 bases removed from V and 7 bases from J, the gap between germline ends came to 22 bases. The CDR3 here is CSALQGQGYREQYF. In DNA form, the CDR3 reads TGCAGTGCCCTCCAGGGGCAAGGCTATCGGGAGCAGTACTTC.

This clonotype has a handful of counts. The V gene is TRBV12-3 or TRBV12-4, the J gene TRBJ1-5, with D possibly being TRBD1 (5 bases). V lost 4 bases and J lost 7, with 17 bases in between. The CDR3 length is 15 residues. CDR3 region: CASSSGPTEGQPQHF. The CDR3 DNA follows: TGTGCCAGCAGTTCGGGTCCAACAGAGGGGCAGCCCCAGCATTTT.